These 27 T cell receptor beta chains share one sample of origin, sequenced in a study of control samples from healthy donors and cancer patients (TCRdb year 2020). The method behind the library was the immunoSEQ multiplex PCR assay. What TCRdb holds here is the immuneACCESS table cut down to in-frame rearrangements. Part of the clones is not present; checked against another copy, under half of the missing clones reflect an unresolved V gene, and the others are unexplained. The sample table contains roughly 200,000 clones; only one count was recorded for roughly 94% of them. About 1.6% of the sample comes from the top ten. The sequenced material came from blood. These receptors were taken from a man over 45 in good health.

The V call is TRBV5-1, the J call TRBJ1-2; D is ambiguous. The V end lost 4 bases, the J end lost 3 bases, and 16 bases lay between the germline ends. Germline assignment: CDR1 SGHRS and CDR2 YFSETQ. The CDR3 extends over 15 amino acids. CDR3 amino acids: CASSRGGIADYGYTF. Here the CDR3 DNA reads TGCGCCAGCAGCCGGGGTGGGATCGCGGACTATGGCTACACCTTC.

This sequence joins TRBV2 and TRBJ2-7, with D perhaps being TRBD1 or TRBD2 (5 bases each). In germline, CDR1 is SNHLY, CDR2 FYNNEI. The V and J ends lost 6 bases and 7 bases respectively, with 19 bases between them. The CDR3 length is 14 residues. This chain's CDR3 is CASRPDLGEWEQYF. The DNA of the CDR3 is TGTGCCAGCAGGCCCGACCTGGGGGAGTGGGAGCAGTACTTC. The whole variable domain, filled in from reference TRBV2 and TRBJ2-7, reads EPEVTQTPSHQVTQMGQEVILRCVPISNHLYFYWYRQILGQKVEFLVSFYNNEISEKSEIFDDQFSVERPDGSNFTLKIRSTKLEDSAMYFCASRPDLGEWEQYFGPGTRLTVT.

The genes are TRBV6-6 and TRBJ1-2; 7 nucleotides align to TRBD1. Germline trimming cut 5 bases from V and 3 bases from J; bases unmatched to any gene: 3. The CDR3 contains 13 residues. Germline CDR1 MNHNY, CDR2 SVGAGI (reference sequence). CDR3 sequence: CASSTGTDYGYTF. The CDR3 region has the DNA TGTGCCAGCAGTACCGGGACAGACTATGGCTACACCTTC.

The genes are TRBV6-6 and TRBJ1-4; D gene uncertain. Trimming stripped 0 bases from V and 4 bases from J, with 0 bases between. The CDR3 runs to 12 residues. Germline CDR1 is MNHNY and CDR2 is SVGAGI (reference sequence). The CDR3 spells CASSYSNEKLFF. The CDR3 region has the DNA TGTGCCAGCAGTTACTCTAATGAAAAACTGTTTTTT.

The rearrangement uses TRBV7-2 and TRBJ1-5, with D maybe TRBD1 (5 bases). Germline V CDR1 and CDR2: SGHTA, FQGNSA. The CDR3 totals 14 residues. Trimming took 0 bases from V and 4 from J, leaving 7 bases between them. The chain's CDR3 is CASSLAGPNQPQHF. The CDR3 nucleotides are TGTGCCAGCAGCTTAGCGGGACCGAATCAGCCCCAGCATTTT.

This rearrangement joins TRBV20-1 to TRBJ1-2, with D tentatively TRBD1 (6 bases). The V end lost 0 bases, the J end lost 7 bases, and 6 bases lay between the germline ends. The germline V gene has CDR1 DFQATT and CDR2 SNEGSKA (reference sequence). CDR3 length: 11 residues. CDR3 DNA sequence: TGCAGTGCTAGAGACAGGGGTGGCTACACCTTC. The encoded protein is CSARDRGGYTF.

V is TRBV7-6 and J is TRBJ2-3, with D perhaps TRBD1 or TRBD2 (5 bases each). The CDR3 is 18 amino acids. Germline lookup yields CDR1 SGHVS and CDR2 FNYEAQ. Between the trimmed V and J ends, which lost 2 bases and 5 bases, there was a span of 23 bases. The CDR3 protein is CASSLMGPVGGGGDTQYF. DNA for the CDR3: TGTGCCAGCAGCTTAATGGGGCCCGTGGGCGGTGGAGGAGATACGCAGTATTTT.

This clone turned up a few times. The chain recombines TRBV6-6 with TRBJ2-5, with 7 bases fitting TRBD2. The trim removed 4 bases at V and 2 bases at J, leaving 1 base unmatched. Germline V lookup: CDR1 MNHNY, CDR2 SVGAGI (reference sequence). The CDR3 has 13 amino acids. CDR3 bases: TGTGCCAGCAGTTGGGGGGGGCAAGAGACCCAGTACTTC. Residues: CASSWGGQETQYF.

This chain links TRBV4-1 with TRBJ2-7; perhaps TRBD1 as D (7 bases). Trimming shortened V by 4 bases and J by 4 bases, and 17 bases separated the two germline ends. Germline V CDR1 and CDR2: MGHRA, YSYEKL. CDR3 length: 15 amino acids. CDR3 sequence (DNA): TGCGCCAGCAGCCGAGACGCGGGACAGACTTACGAGCAGTACTTC. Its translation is CASSRDAGQTYEQYF.

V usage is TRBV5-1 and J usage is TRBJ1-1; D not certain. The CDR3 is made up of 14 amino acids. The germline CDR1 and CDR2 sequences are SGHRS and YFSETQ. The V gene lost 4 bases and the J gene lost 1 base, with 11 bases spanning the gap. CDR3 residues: CASSILTQNTEAFF. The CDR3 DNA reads TGCGCCAGCAGCATACTGACCCAGAACACTGAAGCTTTCTTT.

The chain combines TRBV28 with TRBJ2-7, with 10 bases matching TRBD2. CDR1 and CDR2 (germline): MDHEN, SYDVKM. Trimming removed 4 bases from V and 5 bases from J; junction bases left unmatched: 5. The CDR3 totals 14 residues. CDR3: CASSSSGGANEQYF. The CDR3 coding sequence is TGTGCCAGCAGTTCCAGCGGGGGGGCCAACGAGCAGTACTTC.

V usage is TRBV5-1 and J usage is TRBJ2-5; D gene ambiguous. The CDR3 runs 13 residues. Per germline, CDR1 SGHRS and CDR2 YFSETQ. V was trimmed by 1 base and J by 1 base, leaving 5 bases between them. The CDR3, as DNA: TGCGCCAGCAGCTTGCGACCCCAAGAGACCCAGTACTTC. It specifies CASSLRPQETQYF.

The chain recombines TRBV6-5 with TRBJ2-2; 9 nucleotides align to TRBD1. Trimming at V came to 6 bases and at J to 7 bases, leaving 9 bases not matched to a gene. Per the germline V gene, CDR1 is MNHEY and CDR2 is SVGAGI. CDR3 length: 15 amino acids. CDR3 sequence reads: CASSRDREPGGELFF. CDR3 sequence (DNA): TGTGCCAGCAGCCGGGACAGGGAACCCGGCGGGGAGCTGTTTTTT.

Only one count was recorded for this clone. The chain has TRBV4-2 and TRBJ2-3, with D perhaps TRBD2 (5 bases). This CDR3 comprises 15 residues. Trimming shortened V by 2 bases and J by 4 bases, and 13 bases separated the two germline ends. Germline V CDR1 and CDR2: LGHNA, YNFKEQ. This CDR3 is CASSQRASFADTQYF. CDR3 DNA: TGTGCCAGCAGCCAACGGGCTAGCTTCGCAGATACGCAGTATTTT.

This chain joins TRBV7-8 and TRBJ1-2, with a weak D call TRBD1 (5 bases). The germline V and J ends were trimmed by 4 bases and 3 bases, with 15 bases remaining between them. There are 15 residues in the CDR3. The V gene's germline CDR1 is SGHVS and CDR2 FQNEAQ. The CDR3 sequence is CASSSALQDYYGYTF. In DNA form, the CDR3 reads TGTGCCAGCAGCTCAGCCCTACAGGATTACTATGGCTACACCTTC.

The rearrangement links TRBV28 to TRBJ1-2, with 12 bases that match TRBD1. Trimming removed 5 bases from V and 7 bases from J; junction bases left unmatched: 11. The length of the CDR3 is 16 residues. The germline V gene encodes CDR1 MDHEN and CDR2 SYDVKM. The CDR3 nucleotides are TGTGCCAGCAGTCAGGGTTGGGGACAGGGGGCGACTGGCTACACCTTC. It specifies CASSQGWGQGATGYTF.

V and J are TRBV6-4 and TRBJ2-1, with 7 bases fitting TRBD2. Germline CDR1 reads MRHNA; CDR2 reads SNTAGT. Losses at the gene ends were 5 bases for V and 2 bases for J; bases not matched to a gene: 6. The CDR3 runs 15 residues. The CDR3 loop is CASSHLGGPYNEQFF. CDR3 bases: TGTGCCAGCAGTCATCTGGGAGGGCCCTACAATGAGCAGTTCTTC.

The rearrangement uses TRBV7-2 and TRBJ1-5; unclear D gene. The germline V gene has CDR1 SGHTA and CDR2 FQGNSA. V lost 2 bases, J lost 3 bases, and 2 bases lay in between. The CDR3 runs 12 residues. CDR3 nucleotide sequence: TGTGCCAGCAGCTTATACAATCAGCCCCAGCATTTT. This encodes CASSLYNQPQHF.

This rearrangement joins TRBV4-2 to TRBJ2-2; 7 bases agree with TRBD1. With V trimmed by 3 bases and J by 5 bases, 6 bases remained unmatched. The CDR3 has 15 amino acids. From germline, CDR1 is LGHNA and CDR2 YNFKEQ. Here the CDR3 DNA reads TGTGCCAGCAGCCATGCACAGGGGCAGACCGGGGAGCTGTTTTTT. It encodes CASSHAQGQTGELFF.

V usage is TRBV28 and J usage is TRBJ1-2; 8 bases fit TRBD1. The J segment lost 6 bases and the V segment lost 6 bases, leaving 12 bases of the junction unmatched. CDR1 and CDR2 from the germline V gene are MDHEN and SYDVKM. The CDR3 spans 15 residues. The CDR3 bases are TGTGCCAGCAGCTATCCCCAGCAGGGGGCGAATGGCTACACCTTC. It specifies CASSYPQQGANGYTF.

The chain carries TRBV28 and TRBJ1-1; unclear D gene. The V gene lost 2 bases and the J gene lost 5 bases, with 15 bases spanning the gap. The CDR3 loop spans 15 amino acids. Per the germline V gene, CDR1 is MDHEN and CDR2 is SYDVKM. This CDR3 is CASSLPGSPRTEAFF. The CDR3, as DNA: TGTGCCAGCAGTTTACCGGGGTCCCCGCGGACTGAAGCTTTCTTT.

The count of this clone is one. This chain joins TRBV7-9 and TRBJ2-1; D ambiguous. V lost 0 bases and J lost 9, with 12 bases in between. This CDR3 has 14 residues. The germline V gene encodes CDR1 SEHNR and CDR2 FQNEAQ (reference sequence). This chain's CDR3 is CASSLAQRIGEQFF. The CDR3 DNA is TGTGCCAGCAGCTTAGCCCAAAGAATCGGTGAGCAGTTCTTC.

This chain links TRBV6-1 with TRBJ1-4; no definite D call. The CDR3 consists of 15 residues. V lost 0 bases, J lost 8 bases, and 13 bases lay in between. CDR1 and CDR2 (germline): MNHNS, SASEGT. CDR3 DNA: TGTGCCAGCAGTGAAGCGCGAGGGCAGGTCGAAAAACTGTTTTTT. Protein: CASSEARGQVEKLFF.

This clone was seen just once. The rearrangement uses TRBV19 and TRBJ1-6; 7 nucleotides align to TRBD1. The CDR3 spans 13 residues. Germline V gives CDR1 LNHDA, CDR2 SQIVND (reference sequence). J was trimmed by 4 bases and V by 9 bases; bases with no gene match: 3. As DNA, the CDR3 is TGTGCCAGCTCGACAGGGTATAATTCACCCCTCCACTTT. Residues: CASSTGYNSPLHF.

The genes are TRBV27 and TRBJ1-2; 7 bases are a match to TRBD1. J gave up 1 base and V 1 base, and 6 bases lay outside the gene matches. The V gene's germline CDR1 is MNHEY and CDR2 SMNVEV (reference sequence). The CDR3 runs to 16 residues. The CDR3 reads CASSLLRQGLNYGYTF. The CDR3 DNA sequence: TGTGCCAGCAGTTTATTAAGACAGGGACTTAACTATGGCTACACCTTC.

The CDR3 protein is CATSRARGETQYF. The CDR3 DNA follows: TGTGCCACCAGCAGAGCCAGGGGAGAGACCCAGTACTTC. This chain connects TRBV15 to TRBJ2-5; D is perhaps TRBD1 (6 bases). Germline values: CDR1 LNHNV, CDR2 YYDKDF (reference sequence). Trimming stripped 1 base from V and 4 bases from J, with 7 bases between. The CDR3 covers 13 residues.

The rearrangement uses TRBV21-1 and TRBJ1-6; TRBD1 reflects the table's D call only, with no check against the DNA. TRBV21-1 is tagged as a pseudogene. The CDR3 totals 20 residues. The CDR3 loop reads CASSKDWVGRLWDRGSPLHF. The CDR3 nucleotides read TGTGCCAGCAGCAAAGACTGGGTCGGACGTTTATGGGACAGGGGCTCACCCCTCCACTTT.